The subject of this entry is one TCR beta chain. This clone was seen at least ten times. Its antigen has not been determined. No clone much larger than this one lies a single base away; base qualities are absent. Donors were healthy HIV-negative adults with no recently reported acute infections or vaccinations. Every donor was a Caucasian adult residing in Nashville, Tennessee, USA. CD4+ T cells were enriched through magnetic negative selection, after which naive cells were positively selected on CD45RA and the remaining negative fraction served as the memory subset. Blood was obtained by leukapheresis, after which PBMCs were separated by Ficoll-Histopaque density gradient centrifugation and cryopreserved in liquid nitrogen vapor phase. Analytical flow cytometry was used to check the purity and quantity of every magnetically sorted T cell population. From each sorted fraction, genomic DNA was isolated and quantified by UV absorbance on a Nanodrop 2000c.

The V end loses 6 bases and the J end loses 4 bases, and a stretch of 12 bases separates them. The germline V gene gives CDR1 as KGHSH and CDR2 as LQKENI. The CDR3 runs 13 amino acids, cysteine and phenylalanine included. The retained sequence is limited to the CDR3, 39 bases, with the frame set at the first base. This record comes from a study of shared clonotypes between healthy human individuals (TCRdb year 2020). About the study as a whole: A few men and a couple of women, aged 18 to 49 years, made up the cohort. For each donor, CD4 naive and CD4 memory were each run on three plates, CD8 naive on two plates, and CD8 memory on one plate. To estimate repertoire size and how much clonotype sharing occurs between individuals, the study deeply sequenced the blood TCR repertoires of about 5 healthy adults. Libraries were prepared and TCR repertoires were sequenced by different laboratories using diverse techniques, in order to increase sequencing depth and limit assay-specific biases. Leukapheresis yielded between about 0.9 and 9.5 billion PBMCs per donor. General conclusions and limits of the study: Even with the large sequencing depth, rarefaction of the sorted-subset datasets indicated that sequencing was incomplete. When a handful of donors were compared, the shared fraction of clonotypes was roughly 5% for naive CD4, 3.5% for naive CD8, 2% to 2.5% for memory CD4, and less than 0.5% for memory CD8. Sampling was restricted to blood, and TCR repertoires in tissue are likely to differ from TCR repertoires in blood. Based on pairwise subsampling, the degree of clonotype sharing among donors was expected to be affected by sequencing depth. Clonotypes shared by all four sorted-subset donors showed higher generation probabilities than non-shared clonotypes. Naive subsets generally had larger estimated clonotype richness than memory subsets. The small number of donors limited the genetic and exposure-history diversity represented.

Using the deep immunoSEQ assay, TCR CDR3 regions were amplified from genomic DNA by multiplex PCR. Extracted genomic DNA from each cell subset was spread evenly across all wells of several immunoSEQ 96-well plates, with each plate serving as a replicate. For sorted subsets, each replicate PCR was loaded with approximately 190 ng genomic DNA, equivalent to 25,000 to 30,000 T cell genomes. Purified libraries were measured with a Qubit 3.0 fluorometer, size-checked on a Bioanalyzer 2100, and measured again with the KAPA Library Quantification kit. Every immunoSEQ 96-well plate was sequenced on a separate single-read 150-cycle Illumina NextSeq 550 flow cell. Concerning the study's data processing: The immunoSEQ output contained only junctional sequences without quality scores, so filtering could not match that applied to full-length reads. To assign V/J genes and CDR3, sequences were annotated against IMGT germline references using PyIR, a Python wrapper for IgBLAST v1.9. Any read was removed if the V/J assignment was weak (E-value above 1e-6), the CDR3 was missing, or the read contained stop codons, out-of-frame junctions, or ambiguous translated residues. V3J clonotypes were defined by identical inferred V gene, J gene, and CDR3 amino acid sequence. Percentage overlap between repertoires was calculated by dividing the number of shared unique clonotypes by the size of the smaller repertoire. Repertoire richness was assessed with RTK rarefaction, the Chao1 estimator, and Recon v2.1 estimates of unobserved clonotypes. OLGA was used to compute generation probabilities for all TCRbeta clonotypes that the gDNA method yielded from a few donors. As stored in TCRdb, this immuneACCESS dataset retains in-frame rearrangements with V and J assigned. A fraction of the clones does not appear; measured against another copy, unresolved V genes explain less than half of the discrepancy, and the remainder lacks a known reason. V, J and clone size derive from that table, while D and trimming were established from the DNA sequence. This sample lists 550,000 to 850,000 clones; 55% to 80% were detected once. Approximately 1.7% of the sample lies in the top ten.

Sequenced sample: memory CD4+ T cells sorted from blood. The meaning of the sample's cell subset or site label: CD45RA-negative fraction. The receptor's source is a woman in her thirties in good health. Recombination joined TRBV18 with TRBJ2-5; 6 matching bases give a weak D call of TRBD1. The DNA sequence is TGTGCCAGCTCGAAGCAGGGGACAGAGACCCAGTACTTC. It translates as CASSKQGTETQYF.